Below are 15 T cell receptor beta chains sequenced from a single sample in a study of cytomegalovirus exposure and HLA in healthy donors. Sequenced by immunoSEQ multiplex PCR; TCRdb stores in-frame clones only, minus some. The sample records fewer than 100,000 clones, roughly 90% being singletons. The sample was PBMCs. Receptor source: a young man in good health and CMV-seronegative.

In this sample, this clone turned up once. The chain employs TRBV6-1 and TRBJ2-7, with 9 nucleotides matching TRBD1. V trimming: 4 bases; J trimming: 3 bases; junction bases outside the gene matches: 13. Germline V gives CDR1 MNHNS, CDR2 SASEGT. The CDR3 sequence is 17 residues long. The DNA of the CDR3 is TGTGCCAGCAGTGTATACTTTCTGGGACAGGGATACTACGAGCAGTACTTC. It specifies CASSVYFLGQGYYEQYF.

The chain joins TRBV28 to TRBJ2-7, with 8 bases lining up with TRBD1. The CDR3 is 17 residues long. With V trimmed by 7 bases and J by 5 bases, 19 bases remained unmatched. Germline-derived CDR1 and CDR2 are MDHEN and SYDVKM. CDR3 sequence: CASTISGQRTGWDEQYF. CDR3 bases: TGTGCCAGCACAATTAGTGGCCAGCGGACAGGGTGGGACGAGCAGTACTTC.

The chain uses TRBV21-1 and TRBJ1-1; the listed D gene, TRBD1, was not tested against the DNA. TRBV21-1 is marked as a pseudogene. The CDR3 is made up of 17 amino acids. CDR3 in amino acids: CASSKVGDIETNTEAFF. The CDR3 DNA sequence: TGTGCCAGCAGCAAAGTTGGGGACATCGAAACGAACACTGAAGCTTTCTTT.

The CDR3 nucleotides read TGTGCCAGCAGGGGAGCAGGTTTCTACAATGAGCAGTTCTTC. This codes for CASRGAGFYNEQFF. The rearrangement links TRBV2 to TRBJ2-1; D is possibly TRBD2 (5 bases). The CDR3 is 14 residues long. Germline V gene data show CDR1 as SNHLY and CDR2 as FYNNEI. V lost 6 bases, J lost 3 bases, and 12 bases lay in between.

The CDR3 region has the DNA TGCGCCAGCAGCCAAGACGGTAGCGGTTCAGATACGCAGTATTTT. Its protein product is CASSQDGSGSDTQYF. The chain is built from TRBV4-1 and TRBJ2-3, with D tentatively TRBD2 (6 bases). Germline CDR1 MGHRA, CDR2 YSYEKL. Trimming pared 0 bases from V and 4 bases from J, leaving 11 bases between. CDR3 length: 15 residues.

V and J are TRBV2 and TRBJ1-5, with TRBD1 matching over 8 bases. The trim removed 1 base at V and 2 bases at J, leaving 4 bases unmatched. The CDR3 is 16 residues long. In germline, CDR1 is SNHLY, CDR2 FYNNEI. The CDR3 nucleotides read TGTGCCAGCAGTGAAGGGGCAGGGGGCGGCAATCAGCCCCAGCATTTT. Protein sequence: CASSEGAGGGNQPQHF. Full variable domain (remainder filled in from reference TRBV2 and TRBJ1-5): EPEVTQTPSHQVTQMGQEVILRCVPISNHLYFYWYRQILGQKVEFLVSFYNNEISEKSEIFDDQFSVERPDGSNFTLKIRSTKLEDSAMYFCASSEGAGGGNQPQHFGDGTRLSIL.

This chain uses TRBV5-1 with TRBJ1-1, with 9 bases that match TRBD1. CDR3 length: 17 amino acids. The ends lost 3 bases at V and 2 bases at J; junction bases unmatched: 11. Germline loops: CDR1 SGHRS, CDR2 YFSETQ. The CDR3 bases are TGCGCCAGCAGCTCACCGGGACAGGGAGGGTCCAACACTGAAGCTTTCTTT. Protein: CASSSPGQGGSNTEAFF.

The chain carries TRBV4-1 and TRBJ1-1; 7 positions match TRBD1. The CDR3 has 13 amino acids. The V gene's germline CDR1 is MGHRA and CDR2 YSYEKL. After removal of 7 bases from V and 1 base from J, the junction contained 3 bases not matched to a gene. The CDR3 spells CASNQGGNTEAFF. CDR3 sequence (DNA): TGCGCCAGCAATCAGGGGGGGAACACTGAAGCTTTCTTT.

CDR3 in amino acids: CASSSGTVNDEQFF. The CDR3 nucleotides are TGCGCCAGCTCCTCCGGGACAGTTAACGATGAGCAGTTCTTC. V is TRBV5-1 and J is TRBJ2-1; TRBD1 matches 7 bases. The CDR3 covers 14 residues. V was clipped by 7 bases and J by 8 bases; unmatched bases: 12. From germline, CDR1 is SGHRS and CDR2 YFSETQ.

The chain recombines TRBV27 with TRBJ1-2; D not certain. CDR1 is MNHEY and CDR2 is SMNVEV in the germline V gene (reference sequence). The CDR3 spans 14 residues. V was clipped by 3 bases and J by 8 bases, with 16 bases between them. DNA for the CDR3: TGTGCCAGCAGTTTGCTATACGGTAGTTGGGGCTACACCTTC. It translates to CASSLLYGSWGYTF.

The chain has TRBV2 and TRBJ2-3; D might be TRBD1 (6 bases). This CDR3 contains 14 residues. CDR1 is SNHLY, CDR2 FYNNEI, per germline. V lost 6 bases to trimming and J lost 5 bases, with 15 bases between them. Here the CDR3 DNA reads TGTGCCAGCAGGGGGACACTAAAGGAAGATACGCAGTATTTT. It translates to CASRGTLKEDTQYF.

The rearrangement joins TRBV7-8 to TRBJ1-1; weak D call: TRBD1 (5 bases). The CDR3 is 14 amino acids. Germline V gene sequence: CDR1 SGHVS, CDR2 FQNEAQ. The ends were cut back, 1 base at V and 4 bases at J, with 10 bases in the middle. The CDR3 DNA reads TGTGCCAGCAGCTTAGGGACACAGGTCACTGAAGCTTTCTTT. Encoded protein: CASSLGTQVTEAFF.

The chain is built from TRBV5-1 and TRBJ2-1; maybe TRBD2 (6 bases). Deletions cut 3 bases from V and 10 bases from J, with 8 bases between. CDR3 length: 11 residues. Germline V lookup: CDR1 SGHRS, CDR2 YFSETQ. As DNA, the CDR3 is TGCGCCAGCAGCTGGGGACTCGAGCAGTTCTTC. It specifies CASSWGLEQFF.

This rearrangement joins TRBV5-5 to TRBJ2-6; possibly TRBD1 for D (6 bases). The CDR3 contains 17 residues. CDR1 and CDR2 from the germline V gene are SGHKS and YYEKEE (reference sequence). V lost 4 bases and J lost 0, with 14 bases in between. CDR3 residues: CASSEPPGDSGANVLTF. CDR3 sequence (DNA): TGTGCCAGCAGCGAGCCCCCAGGGGACTCTGGGGCCAACGTCCTGACTTTC.

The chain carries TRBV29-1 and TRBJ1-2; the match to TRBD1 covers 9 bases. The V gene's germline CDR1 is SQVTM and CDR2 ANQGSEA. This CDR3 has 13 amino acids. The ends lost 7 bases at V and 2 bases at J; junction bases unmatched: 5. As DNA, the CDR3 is TGCAGCGCGAGAACAGGGGGCAACTATGGCTACACCTTC. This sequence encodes CSARTGGNYGYTF.